One and the same sample provided the 22 T cell receptor beta chains below, sequenced in a study of cytotoxic CD8 clonotypes in ibrutinib-treated CLL. The data were produced by immunoSEQ multiplex PCR, yet TCRdb's version contains in-frame clones alone and is incomplete. Altogether more than 200,000 clones are present, roughly 79% being singletons, with the ten largest covering 10% to 12%. The specimen comprised PBMCs, sampled after 12 months of ibrutinib treatment. These TCRs come from a human donor with chronic lymphocytic leukemia.

The table lists this clone with a few counts. The rearrangement uses TRBV7-6 and TRBJ1-1; D perhaps matches TRBD1 (5 bases). V lost 1 base, J lost 11 bases, and 14 bases lay in between. Germline V gives CDR1 SGHVS, CDR2 FNYEAQ. This CDR3 is 13 amino acids long. The CDR3 coding sequence is TGTGCCAGCAGCTTAGGGCAGGGTACCCAGGCTTTCTTT. It encodes CASSLGQGTQAFF. The whole variable domain, filled in from reference TRBV7-6 and TRBJ1-1, reads GAGVSQSPRYKVTKRGQDVALRCDPISGHVSLYWYRQALGQGPEFLTYFNYEAQQDKSGLPNDRFSAERPEGSISTLTIQRTEQRDSAMYRCASSLGQGTQAFFGQGTRLTVV.

V is TRBV10-3 and J is TRBJ2-5; D remains unclear. V lost 10 bases and J lost 1, with 13 bases in between. The CDR3 runs to 13 residues. From germline, CDR1 is ENHRY and CDR2 SYGVKD. The CDR3 spells CATGGDAQETQYF. The CDR3 DNA sequence: TGTGCCACAGGTGGAGATGCCCAAGAGACCCAGTACTTC.

This chain connects TRBV28 to TRBJ2-7; 7 nucleotides align to TRBD2. The V segment lost 7 bases and the J segment 3 bases; nucleotides outside the gene matches: 18. Per the germline V gene, CDR1 is MDHEN and CDR2 is SYDVKM. The CDR3 is 17 amino acids. CDR3 coding DNA: TGTGCCAGCAATCGATTTTCCGGGAGGTCTAGAGACTACGAGCAGTACTTC. Translating it yields CASNRFSGRSRDYEQYF.

The gene calls are TRBV2 and TRBJ2-5; 9 bases agree with TRBD2. Trimming cost V 6 bases and J 2 bases; bases outside gene matches: 4. Germline CDR1 SNHLY, CDR2 FYNNEI. This CDR3 contains 14 residues. The CDR3 bases are TGTGCCAGCAGGGGGACTAGCCGACAAGAGACCCAGTACTTC. This codes for CASRGTSRQETQYF.

This chain joins TRBV2 and TRBJ2-2, with D perhaps TRBD2 (5 bases). V lost 6 bases, J lost 3 bases, and 11 bases lay in between. The CDR3 is 14 amino acids. CDR1 is SNHLY, CDR2 FYNNEI, per germline. Here the CDR3 reads CASRPPGYTGELFF. The CDR3 region has the DNA TGTGCCAGCAGGCCCCCGGGGTACACCGGGGAGCTGTTTTTT.

J is TRBJ1-2 and V is TRBV5-1; maybe TRBD1 (6 bases). The CDR3 totals 13 residues. The V end was cut by 4 bases, the J end by 7 bases, with 14 bases between. Germline loops: CDR1 SGHRS, CDR2 YFSETQ. CDR3 in DNA: TGCGCCAGCAGCACTCGCACAGGGACTGGCTACACCTTC. Translated: CASSTRTGTGYTF.

As for this clone: Other DNA sequences within the sample encode an identical CDR3. The chain links TRBV5-1 to TRBJ2-3; D gene unclear. CDR1 and CDR2 (germline): SGHRS, YFSETQ. Trimming shortened V by 2 bases and J by 2 bases, and 3 bases separated the two germline ends. This CDR3 is 12 amino acids long. The CDR3 protein is CASSLPTDTQYF. In DNA, the CDR3 is TGCGCCAGCAGCTTACCCACAGATACGCAGTATTTT.

The chain recombines TRBV18 with TRBJ2-1; maybe TRBD2 (6 bases). Germline assignment: CDR1 KGHSH and CDR2 LQKENI. V was trimmed by 1 base and J by 4 bases, leaving 14 bases between them. The CDR3 contains 16 residues. The CDR3 DNA is TGTGCCAGCTCACCACGAATAGGGACTCAATACAATGAGCAGTTCTTC. It is translated as CASSPRIGTQYNEQFF.

The chain recombines TRBV6-1 with TRBJ1-5; TRBD1 aligns across 7 bases. The V segment lost 6 bases and the J segment 3 bases; nucleotides outside the gene matches: 8. Germline assignment: CDR1 MNHNS and CDR2 SASEGT. There are 15 residues in the CDR3. The CDR3 region has the DNA TGTGCCAGCAGCCTCGGGACAGTGAACAATCAGCCCCAGCATTTT. Its translation is CASSLGTVNNQPQHF.

The V and J genes are TRBV27 and TRBJ1-1; D remains unclear. The CDR3 is made up of 14 amino acids. V lost 6 bases and J lost 0, with 11 bases in between. Germline V CDR1 and CDR2: MNHEY, SMNVEV (reference sequence). The CDR3 nucleotides are TGTGCCAGCAGACCCGGACCCATGAACACTGAAGCTTTCTTT. As protein: CASRPGPMNTEAFF.

To note about this clone: Mismatch with germline at one junction end may stem from a read error. This chain uses TRBV7-7 with TRBJ2-3; TRBD2 matches 11 bases. This CDR3 contains 16 residues. Germline lookup yields CDR1 SSHAT and CDR2 FNYEAQ (reference sequence). This chain's CDR3 is CASSSLAGGPPDTQYF. CDR3 DNA sequence: TGTGCTAGCAGCTCCCTAGCGGGGGGCCCCCCAGATACGCAGTATTTT.

V and J are TRBV4-1 and TRBJ2-1, with 9 bases fitting TRBD2. The J segment lost 5 bases and the V segment lost 6 bases, leaving 8 bases of the junction unmatched. This CDR3 region has 15 residues. The germline V gene encodes CDR1 MGHRA and CDR2 YSYEKL. The CDR3 protein is CASRRTSGPDNEQFF. As DNA, the CDR3 is TGCGCCAGCAGAAGAACTAGCGGGCCAGACAATGAGCAGTTCTTC.

This clone was recorded a few times. The rearrangement uses TRBV6-5 and TRBJ1-2; 10 bases line up with TRBD1. Germline trimming cut 5 bases from V and 4 bases from J; bases unmatched to any gene: 4. This CDR3 has 14 residues. Germline V gene lookup returns CDR1 MNHEY and CDR2 SVGAGI. The DNA for the CDR3 is TGTGCCAGCAGTCCCCGGACAGGGGGCTATGGCTACACCTTC. Its protein product is CASSPRTGGYGYTF.

This rearrangement joins TRBV5-8 to TRBJ1-2; the match to TRBD1 covers 7 bases. The CDR3 runs 17 residues. The V and J ends lost 2 bases and 0 bases, in that order; junction bases with no gene match: 10. Germline V gene sequence: CDR1 SGHTS, CDR2 YDEGEE. The CDR3 sequence is CASSFYGTADSNYGYTF. The DNA for the CDR3 is TGTGCCAGCAGCTTTTACGGGACAGCTGATTCTAACTATGGCTACACCTTC.

The genes are TRBV6-1 and TRBJ2-5; D is perhaps TRBD2 (5 bases). Trimming removed 5 bases at V and 5 bases at J, with 9 bases between. The CDR3 contains 12 residues. Germline loops: CDR1 MNHNS, CDR2 SASEGT. The CDR3 DNA reads as TGTGCCAGCAGTCCGCGGAGGGAGACCCAGTACTTC. It encodes CASSPRRETQYF.

This clone was picked up one time. The chain recombines TRBV5-1 with TRBJ2-1; D gene ambiguous. Germline V gives CDR1 SGHRS, CDR2 YFSETQ. The CDR3 spans 14 residues. The V end was cut by 0 bases, the J end by 8 bases, with 12 bases between. The CDR3 region is CASSLDGHSDEQFF. The CDR3 DNA reads TGCGCCAGCAGCTTGGATGGGCACAGCGATGAGCAGTTCTTC.

This chain uses TRBV13 with TRBJ1-2; D is perhaps TRBD1 (5 bases). Per the germline V gene, CDR1 is PRHDT and CDR2 is FYEKMQ (reference sequence). Trimming took 5 bases from V and 8 from J, leaving 21 bases between them. This CDR3 is 15 amino acids long. For the CDR3, the DNA is TGTGCCAGCAGCCCCCCGGGGCAGGTCCGGGGGGGCTACACCTTC. This encodes CASSPPGQVRGGYTF. Together with reference TRBV13 and TRBJ1-2, the CDR3 gives the full variable domain: AAGVIQSPRHLIKEKRETATLKCYPIPRHDTVYWYQQGPGQDPQFLISFYEKMQSDKGSIPDRFSAQQFSDYHSELNMSSLELGDSALYFCASSPPGQVRGGYTFGSGTRLTVV.

The chain carries TRBV28 and TRBJ2-1; possible D gene TRBD1, 5 bases. This CDR3 has 12 residues. Between the trimmed V and J ends, which lost 7 bases and 9 bases, there was a span of 13 bases. Germline V gene data show CDR1 as MDHEN and CDR2 as SYDVKM. DNA of the CDR3: TGTGCCAGCATAACATTTAGGGGTGAGCAGTTCTTC. It specifies CASITFRGEQFF.

The V call is TRBV27, the J call TRBJ2-3; no clear D gene. Per germline, CDR1 MNHEY and CDR2 SMNVEV (reference sequence). V lost 3 bases and J 2 bases, leaving 6 bases between the germline ends. CDR3 length: 13 residues. CDR3: CASSLWNTDTQYF. Written as DNA, the CDR3 is TGTGCCAGCAGTTTGTGGAACACAGATACGCAGTATTTT.

V is TRBV5-6 and J is TRBJ2-5; 10 nucleotides match TRBD2. Germline CDR1 and CDR2: SGHDT and YYEEEE. J gave up 4 bases and V 4 bases, and 7 bases lay outside the gene matches. The CDR3 totals 15 residues. The CDR3 protein is CASSPSGGARETQYF. In DNA form, the CDR3 reads TGTGCCAGCAGCCCAAGCGGGGGGGCCAGAGAGACCCAGTACTTC. Combining the CDR3 with reference TRBV5-6 and TRBJ2-5 gives the whole variable domain DAGVTQSPTHLIKTRGQQVTLRCSPKSGHDTVSWYQQALGQGPQFIFQYYEEEERQRGNFPDRFSGHQFPNYSSELNVNALLLGDSALYLCASSPSGGARETQYFGPGTRLLVL.

The chain links TRBV6-1 to TRBJ1-6; 7 bases line up with TRBD1. The CDR3 totals 15 residues. Trimming at V came to 7 bases and at J to 4 bases, leaving 7 bases not matched to a gene. CDR1 and CDR2 from the germline V gene are MNHNS and SASEGT. The CDR3 here is CASTILTGYNSPLHF. The CDR3 bases are TGTGCCAGCACCATTCTGACAGGGTATAATTCACCCCTCCACTTT.

The chain combines TRBV2 with TRBJ2-1; D is undetermined. The CDR3 extends over 13 amino acids. Trimming pared 8 bases from V and 14 bases from J, leaving 22 bases between. Germline assignment: CDR1 SNHLY and CDR2 FYNNEI. The CDR3 DNA sequence: TGTGCCAGCTCGGGTAGCCCAATTCGGACGGAGTTCTTC. Translating it yields CASSGSPIRTEFF.